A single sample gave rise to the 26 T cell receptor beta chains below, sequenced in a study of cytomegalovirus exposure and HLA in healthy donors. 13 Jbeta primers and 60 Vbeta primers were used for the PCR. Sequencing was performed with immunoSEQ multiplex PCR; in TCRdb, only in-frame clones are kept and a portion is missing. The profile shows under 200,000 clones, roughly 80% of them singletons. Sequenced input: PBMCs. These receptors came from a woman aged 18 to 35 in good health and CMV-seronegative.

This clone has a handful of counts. CDR3 in DNA: TGTGCCAGCGGTAGAACAGGGAACACTGAAGCTTTCTTT. It is translated as CASGRTGNTEAFF. The chain employs TRBV6-5 and TRBJ1-1, with a weak D call TRBD1 (5 bases). V lost 8 bases to trimming and J lost 1 base, with 11 bases between them. The CDR3 contains 13 residues. Germline CDR1 MNHEY, CDR2 SVGAGI.

In DNA, the CDR3 is TGTGCCAGCAGTAGGGGAAGGGCCTATAACTATGGCTACACCTTC. Translated: CASSRGRAYNYGYTF. This chain uses TRBV27 with TRBJ1-2, with D tentatively TRBD1 (5 bases). Per the germline V gene, CDR1 is MNHEY and CDR2 is SMNVEV (reference sequence). Trimming took off 5 bases at V and 1 base at J, with 14 bases between the two ends. There are 15 residues in the CDR3.

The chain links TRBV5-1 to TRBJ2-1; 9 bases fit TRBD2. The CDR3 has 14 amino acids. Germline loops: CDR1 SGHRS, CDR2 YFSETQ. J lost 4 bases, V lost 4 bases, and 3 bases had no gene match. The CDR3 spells CASSQSGRYNEQFF. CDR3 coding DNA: TGCGCCAGCAGCCAAAGCGGGAGGTACAATGAGCAGTTCTTC.

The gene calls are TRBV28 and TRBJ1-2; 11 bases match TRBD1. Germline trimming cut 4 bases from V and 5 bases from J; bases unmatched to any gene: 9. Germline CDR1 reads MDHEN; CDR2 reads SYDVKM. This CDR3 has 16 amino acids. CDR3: CASSSDPGQGDYGYTF. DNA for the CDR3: TGTGCCAGCAGTTCCGACCCGGGACAGGGGGATTATGGCTACACCTTC.

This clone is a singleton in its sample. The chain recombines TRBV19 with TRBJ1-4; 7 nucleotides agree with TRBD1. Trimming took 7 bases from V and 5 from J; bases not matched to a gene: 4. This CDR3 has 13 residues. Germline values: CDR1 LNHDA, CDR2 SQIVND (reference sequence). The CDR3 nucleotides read TGTGCCAGTAACCGGGACAGAAATGAAAAACTGTTTTTT. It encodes CASNRDRNEKLFF.

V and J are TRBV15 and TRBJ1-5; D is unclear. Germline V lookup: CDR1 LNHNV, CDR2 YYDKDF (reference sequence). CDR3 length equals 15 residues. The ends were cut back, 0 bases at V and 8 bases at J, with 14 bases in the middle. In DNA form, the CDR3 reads TGTGCCACCAGCAGAGAGTATAGCGGCGGGGAGCCCCAGCATTTT. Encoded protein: CATSREYSGGEPQHF.

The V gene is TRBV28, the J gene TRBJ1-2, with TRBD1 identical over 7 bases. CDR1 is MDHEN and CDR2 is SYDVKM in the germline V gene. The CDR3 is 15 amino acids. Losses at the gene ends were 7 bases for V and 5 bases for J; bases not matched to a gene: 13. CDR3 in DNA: TGTGCCAGCACTCTTTCCGACAGGGCCGCGTATGGCTACACCTTC. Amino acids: CASTLSDRAAYGYTF.

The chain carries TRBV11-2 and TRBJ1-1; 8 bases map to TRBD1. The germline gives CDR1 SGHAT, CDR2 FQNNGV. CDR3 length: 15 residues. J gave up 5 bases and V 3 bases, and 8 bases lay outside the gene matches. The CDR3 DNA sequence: TGTGCCAGCAGCTTTTCCGGACAGGGAAGAACTGAAGCTTTCTTT. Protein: CASSFSGQGRTEAFF.

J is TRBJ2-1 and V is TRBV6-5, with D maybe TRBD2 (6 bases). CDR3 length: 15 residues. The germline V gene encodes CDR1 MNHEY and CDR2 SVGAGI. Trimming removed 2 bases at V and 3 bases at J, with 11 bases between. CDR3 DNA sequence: TGTGCCAGCAGTTACGGCGGGGTTGACTACAATGAGCAGTTCTTC. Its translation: CASSYGGVDYNEQFF.

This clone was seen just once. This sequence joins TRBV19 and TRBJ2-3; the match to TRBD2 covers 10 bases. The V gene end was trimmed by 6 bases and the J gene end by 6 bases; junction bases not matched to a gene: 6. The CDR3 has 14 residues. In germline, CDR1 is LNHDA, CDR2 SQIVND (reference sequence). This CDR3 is CASSHPSGSDTQYF. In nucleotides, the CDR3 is TGTGCCAGTAGCCACCCTAGCGGGAGTGATACGCAGTATTTT.

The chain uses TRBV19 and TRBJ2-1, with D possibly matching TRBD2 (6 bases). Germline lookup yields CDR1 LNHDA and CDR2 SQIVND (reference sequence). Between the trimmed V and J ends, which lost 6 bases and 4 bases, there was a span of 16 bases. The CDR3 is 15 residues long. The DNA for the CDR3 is TGTGCCAGTAGACCCCACGGGACTGGATACAATGAGCAGTTCTTC. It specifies CASRPHGTGYNEQFF.

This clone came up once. The CDR3: CASSYDRGLKEETQYF. The CDR3 coding sequence is TGTGCCAGCAGCTATGACAGGGGGTTAAAGGAAGAGACCCAGTACTTC. The V and J genes are TRBV7-9 and TRBJ2-5, with 9 positions matching TRBD1. Germline values: CDR1 SEHNR, CDR2 FQNEAQ (reference sequence). This CDR3 is built from 16 residues. Trimming removed 4 bases from V and 3 bases from J; junction bases left unmatched: 9.

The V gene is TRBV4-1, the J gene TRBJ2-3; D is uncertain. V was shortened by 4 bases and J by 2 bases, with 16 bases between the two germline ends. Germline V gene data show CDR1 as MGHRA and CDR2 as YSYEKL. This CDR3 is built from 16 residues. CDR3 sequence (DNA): TGCGCCAGCAGCCCTGGGTTCCAGGTAACCACAGATACGCAGTATTTT. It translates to CASSPGFQVTTDTQYF.

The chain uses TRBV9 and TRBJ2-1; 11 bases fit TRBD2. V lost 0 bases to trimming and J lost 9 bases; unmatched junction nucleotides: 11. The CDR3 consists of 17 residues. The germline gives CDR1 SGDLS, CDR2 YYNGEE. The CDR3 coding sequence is TGTGCCAGCAGCGTAGTAACTAGCGGGAGTAAGAGGGGTGAGCAGTTCTTC. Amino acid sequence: CASSVVTSGSKRGEQFF.

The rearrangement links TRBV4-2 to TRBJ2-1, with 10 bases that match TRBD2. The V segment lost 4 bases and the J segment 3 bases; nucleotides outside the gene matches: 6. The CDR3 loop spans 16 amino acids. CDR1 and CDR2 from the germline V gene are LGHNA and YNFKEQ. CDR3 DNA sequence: TGTGCCAGCAGCCTTAAAGCGGGAGGGGGCTACAATGAGCAGTTCTTC. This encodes CASSLKAGGGYNEQFF.

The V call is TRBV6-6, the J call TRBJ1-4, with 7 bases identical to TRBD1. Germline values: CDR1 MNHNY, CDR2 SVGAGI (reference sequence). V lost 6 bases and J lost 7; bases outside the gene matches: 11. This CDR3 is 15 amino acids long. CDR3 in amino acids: CASSRMTGIPEKLFF. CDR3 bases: TGTGCCAGCAGCCGTATGACAGGGATTCCTGAAAAACTGTTTTTT.

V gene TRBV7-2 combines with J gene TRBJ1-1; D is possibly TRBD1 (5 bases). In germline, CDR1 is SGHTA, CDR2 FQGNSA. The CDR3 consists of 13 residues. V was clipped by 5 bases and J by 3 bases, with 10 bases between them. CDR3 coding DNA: TGTGCCAGCAGCGGCCGGGGGGACACTGAAGCTTTCTTT. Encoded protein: CASSGRGDTEAFF.

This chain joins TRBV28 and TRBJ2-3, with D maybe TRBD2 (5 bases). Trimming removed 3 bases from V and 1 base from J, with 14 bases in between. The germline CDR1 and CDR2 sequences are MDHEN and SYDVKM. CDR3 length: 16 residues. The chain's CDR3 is CASSLDSSAGTDTQYF. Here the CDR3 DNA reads TGTGCCAGCAGTTTGGACTCTAGTGCTGGCACAGATACGCAGTATTTT.

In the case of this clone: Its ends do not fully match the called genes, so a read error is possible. The CDR3 coding sequence is TGTGCCAGCTCACCAACAACTAGCGGGAGTAGCAGAGATACGCAGTATTTT. Encoded protein: CASSPTTSGSSRDTQYF. The genes are TRBV18 and TRBJ2-3; TRBD2 aligns across 11 bases. The CDR3 length is 17 residues. The germline CDR1 and CDR2 sequences are KGHSH and LQKENI.

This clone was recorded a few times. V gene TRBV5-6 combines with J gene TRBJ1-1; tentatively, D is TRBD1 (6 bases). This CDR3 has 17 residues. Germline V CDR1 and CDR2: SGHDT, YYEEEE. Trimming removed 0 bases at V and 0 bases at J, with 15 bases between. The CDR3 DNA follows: TGTGCCAGCAGCTTGGGACAGGTTTTCCAAATGAACACTGAAGCTTTCTTT. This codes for CASSLGQVFQMNTEAFF.

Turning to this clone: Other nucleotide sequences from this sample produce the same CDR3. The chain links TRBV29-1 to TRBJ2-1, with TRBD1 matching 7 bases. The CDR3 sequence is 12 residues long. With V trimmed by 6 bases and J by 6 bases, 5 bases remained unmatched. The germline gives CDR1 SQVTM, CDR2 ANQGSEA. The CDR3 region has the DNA TGCAGCGTGGACAGGACCAGCAATGAGCAGTTCTTC. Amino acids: CSVDRTSNEQFF.

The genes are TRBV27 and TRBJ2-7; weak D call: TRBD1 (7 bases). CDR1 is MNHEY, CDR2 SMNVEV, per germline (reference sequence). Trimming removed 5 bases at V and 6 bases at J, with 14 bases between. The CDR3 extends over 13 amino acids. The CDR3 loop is CASSPQGGSEQYF. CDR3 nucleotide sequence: TGTGCCAGCAGTCCTCAGGGGGGAAGCGAGCAGTACTTC.

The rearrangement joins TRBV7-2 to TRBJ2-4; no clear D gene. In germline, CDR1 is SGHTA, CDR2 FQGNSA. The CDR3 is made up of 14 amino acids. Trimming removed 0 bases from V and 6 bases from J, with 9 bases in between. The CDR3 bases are TGTGCCAGCAGCTTAGCTCGCGGATCAAACATTCAGTACTTC. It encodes CASSLARGSNIQYF.

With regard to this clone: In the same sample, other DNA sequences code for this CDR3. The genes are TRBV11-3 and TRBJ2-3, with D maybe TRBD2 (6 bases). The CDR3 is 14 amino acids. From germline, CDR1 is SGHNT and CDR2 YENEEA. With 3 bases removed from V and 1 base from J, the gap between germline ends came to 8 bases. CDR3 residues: CASSLASGTDTQYF. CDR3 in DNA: TGTGCCAGCAGCTTGGCTAGCGGCACAGATACGCAGTATTTT.

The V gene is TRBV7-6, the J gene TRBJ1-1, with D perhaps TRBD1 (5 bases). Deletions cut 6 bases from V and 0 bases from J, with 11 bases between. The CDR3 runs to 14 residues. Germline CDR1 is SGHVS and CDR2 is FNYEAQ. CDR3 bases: TGTGCCAGCAGGTTGGGGGGAATGAACACTGAAGCTTTCTTT. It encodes CASRLGGMNTEAFF. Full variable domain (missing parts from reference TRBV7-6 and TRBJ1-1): GAGVSQSPRYKVTKRGQDVALRCDPISGHVSLYWYRQALGQGPEFLTYFNYEAQQDKSGLPNDRFSAERPEGSISTLTIQRTEQRDSAMYRCASRLGGMNTEAFFGQGTRLTVV.

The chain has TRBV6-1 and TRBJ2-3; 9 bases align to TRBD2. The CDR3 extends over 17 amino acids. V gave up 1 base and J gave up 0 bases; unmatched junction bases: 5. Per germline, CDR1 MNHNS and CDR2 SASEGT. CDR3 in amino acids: CASSEVGLATSTDTQYF. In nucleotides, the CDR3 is TGTGCCAGCAGTGAAGTTGGACTAGCGACTAGCACAGATACGCAGTATTTT.